The entry that follows covers one TCR beta chain sequence. Which antigen it targets is not known. The sample holds no much larger clone one base away, and base qualities are not on file. Library creation used 5' RACE. Reads for this sample came from an Illumina HiSeq 2500. The second PCR ran for roughly 6 to 11 cycles and used a J-beta primer mix along with a sample-barcoded 5' primer. Each TCR beta cDNA molecule received a unique molecular identifier from a template-switch 5' adaptor carrying 12 random nucleotides. Each sample yielded at least 3 million CDR3-containing paired-end reads. First-strand cDNA was synthesized from all RNA with the Mint cDNA synthesis kit, primed by a TRBC-specific oligonucleotide. After uracil-DNA glycosylase treatment, a first 18-cycle PCR used universal primers M1SS and BC2_uni_R on all cDNA. Per the original workflow: Normalization of each sample was performed by random selection of 1 million high-quality reads, each carrying a distinct molecular identifier. Instead of being binned into consensus sequences, reads that shared molecular identifiers were thrown out. CDR3 identification, clonotype clustering and error correction used MiTCR with a Q25 quality threshold and the strictest error-elimination algorithm. Lower-bound total TCR beta diversity was estimated with a nonparametric unseen species model using Euler transformation. TCRdb reran the public reads through fastp at Q25 and MiXCR, keeping productive beta chains. Identical CDR3 proteins give one entry, which carries the most common genes and DNA. What appears here as the V and J calls and clone size reflects TCRdb's work, not the paper's. In this sample the table shows approximately 760,000 distinct CDR3 sequences, roughly 25% of which occur a single time. The ten largest clones capture 9.4% of the sample.

The CDR3 goes from the cysteine to the phenylalanine over 12 residues. The sequence is cut down to CDR3 DNA, 36 bases in frame from base 1. Reading the germline V gene gives CDR1 SQVTM and CDR2 ANQGSEA. This record comes from a study of blood T cells in healthy people across ages (dated by TCRdb to between 2014 and 2017). Concerning the study at large: In model experiments, template switching captured roughly one uniquely barcoded TCR beta cDNA molecule for every two T cells. Donors were grouped into four age groups: young (average approximately 15 years), middle-aged (around 39), aged (approximately 58) and long-lived (about 90). To track age-related changes in TCR beta repertoire diversity, the study relied on deep sequencing normalized with unique cDNA molecular identifiers. Two additional independent replicas of 1 million unique cDNA reads from the same blood draw were analyzed for two donors (one aged 18 to 30 and one aged 80 or older).

The 39 donors, aged roughly 6 to 95 years, were systemically healthy Caucasian individuals from Russia. Each donor gave roughly 11 milliliters of peripheral blood, drawn into EDTA-treated Vacutainer tubes. PBMCs were isolated by Ficoll-Paque density-gradient centrifugation, with at least 6 million obtained per sample. Total RNA was extracted from PBMCs with Trizol reagent, with at least 6 micrograms obtained per sample. For every donor, flow cytometry on a PBMC aliquot measured the percentage of naive CD45RAhigh/CD27high T cells. Here is what the overall study found, with its caveats: As age increased, observed TCR beta diversity per million T cells dropped in a roughly linear way, and a significant reduction was already evident by age roughly 36. Compared with the aged group, more naive CD4+ T cells, fewer expanded clones and increased TCR diversity were shown by the long-lived group, suggesting age selection. Estimates of total diversity based on one million sequenced T cells were considered lower bounds and underestimates. The CMV infection status of donors was not known, potentially confounding age-related changes in expanded clonotypes. Conclusive comparison of naive and antigen-experienced compartments was prevented by the profiling of bulk unsorted PBMCs. A strong correlation was found between observed TCR beta diversity and the percentage of naive T cells measured by flow cytometry.

These data also featured in a second study, about T cells of mothers and their children. The second study, in turn, reports: Donors were nine systemically healthy Caucasian individuals: three mothers and their six children. cDNA synthesis consumed the entire amount of extracted RNA, loaded at approximately 1.4 ug RNA in each 15 ul reaction. In the second PCR, the M1S primer introduced both the sample barcodes and 2-4 random nucleotides. Each mother yielded over 8.5 million TCR beta CDR3 reads and each child some 3 million reads. TCR recombination output is similarly shaped by thymic selection in related and unrelated pairs, with a minor effect exerted by inherited differences. Normalized repertoire overlap was always found to be slightly, but never significantly, higher in related mother-child pairs than in unrelated mother-child pairs. No persistent microchimeric T cell clones were found, with a detection sensitivity of approximately 94 clones per million clonotypes. In the study, deep NGS was used to compare the TCR beta repertoires of mothers and children, and features distinguishing related mother-child pairs from unrelated individuals were sought. Mothers averaged roughly 40 +/- 4 years of age and children averaged roughly 10 +/- 4 years. After adapter ligation with NEBNext reagents, the libraries were sequenced on Illumina HiSeq 2000 with 100+100 nt paired-end reads. To avoid cross-contamination, the mother libraries and the child libraries were prepared a month apart and sequenced in separate runs. Each donor had between roughly 450,000 and 2,100,000 distinct TCR beta clonotypes identified. Naive TCR beta clonotypes were estimated from low-frequency clonotypes matched to each donor's FACS-determined naive share, without sorting.

The material sequenced was blood. The rearrangement joined TRBV29-1 to TRBJ2-3, with 7 bases matching TRBD2. This sequence was found in a boy aged 10-17 years in good health. The DNA reads as follows: TGCAACGGTAGCGGGAGCACAGATACGCAGTATTTT. Its protein product is CNGSGSTDTQYF.